Listed below are T cell receptor beta chains from one sample, sequenced in a study of T cell changes during pregnancy in multiple sclerosis. Method: immunoSEQ multiplex PCR; TCRdb's copy keeps in-frame clones and lacks some. The sample contains about 70,000 clones, about 90% of which appear only once. Sequencing used peripheral blood, obtained in the first trimester of pregnancy. These receptors were collected from a female donor with multiple sclerosis, enrolled in a pregnancy study. The CDR3 runs from the conserved cysteine through the conserved F or W. The order of the fields is V gene, clone size, D gene, J gene, CDR3 DNA, CDR3 protein. A D gene is named only where the DNA matches it firmly. Rows give clone size only sometimes, using once, few, many, or a class for an expanded clone.

v_call: TRBV29-1
clone_size: NA
d_call: NA
j_call: TRBJ2-3
cdr3_nt: TGCAGTGGGGTATTGGGGGCCCCAGATACGCAGTATTTT
cdr3_aa: CSGVLGAPDTQYF

v_call: TRBV9
clone_size: once
d_call: NA
j_call: TRBJ2-7
cdr3_nt: TGTGCCAGCAGCGTAAACAGGGTGGTCGAGCAGTACTTC
cdr3_aa: CASSVNRVVEQYF

v_call: TRBV7-9
clone_size: NA
d_call: NA
j_call: TRBJ1-2
cdr3_nt: TGTGCCAGCCGGGCCAGGGAGGGTGGCTACACCTTC
cdr3_aa: CASRAREGGYTF

v_call: TRBV19
clone_size: NA
d_call: NA
j_call: TRBJ1-2
cdr3_nt: TGTGCCAGTAGTCCCCGACAGGCGACGACGCCCACCTTC
cdr3_aa: CASSPRQATTPTF

v_call: TRBV11-2
clone_size: NA
d_call: NA
j_call: TRBJ2-1
cdr3_nt: TGTGCCAGCAGCTCCCCTGGGGAGCTAGCCCCAGAGCAGTTCTTC
cdr3_aa: CASSSPGELAPEQFF

v_call: TRBV29-1
clone_size: NA
d_call: TRBD1
j_call: TRBJ2-5
cdr3_nt: TGCAGCGTTCCTGGACAGGGGGCCGTGACCCAGTACTTC
cdr3_aa: CSVPGQGAVTQYF

v_call: TRBV18
clone_size: NA
d_call: NA
j_call: TRBJ1-3
cdr3_nt: TGTGCCAGCTCACCCAACTTAGTATCTTCCTCTGGAAACACCATATATTTT
cdr3_aa: CASSPNLVSSSGNTIYF

v_call: TRBV21-1
clone_size: NA
d_call: NA
j_call: TRBJ2-7
cdr3_nt: TGTGCCAGCAGCAAAGGGGGACACTACGAGCAGTACTTC
cdr3_aa: CASSKGGHYEQYF

v_call: TRBV19
clone_size: NA
d_call: NA
j_call: TRBJ1-3
cdr3_nt: TGTGCCAGTAGTATTGGTCGGGGGTCCGGAAACACCATATATTTT
cdr3_aa: CASSIGRGSGNTIYF

v_call: TRBV10-3
clone_size: once
d_call: TRBD2
j_call: TRBJ2-1
cdr3_nt: TGTGCCATCAGTGAATCTAGCGGGAGCCCCCATGAGCAGTTCTTC
cdr3_aa: CAISESSGSPHEQFF

v_call: TRBV5-4
clone_size: NA
d_call: TRBD1
j_call: TRBJ2-7
cdr3_nt: TGTGCCAGCAGCTTACGGACAGGTTCCTACGAGCAGTACTTC
cdr3_aa: CASSLRTGSYEQYF

v_call: TRBV19
clone_size: once
d_call: TRBD1
j_call: TRBJ2-7
cdr3_nt: TGTGCCAGTAGTACCCCGGGACAGGGGTTCGGCGAGCAGTACTTC
cdr3_aa: CASSTPGQGFGEQYF

v_call: TRBV27
clone_size: NA
d_call: NA
j_call: TRBJ2-2
cdr3_nt: TGTGCCAGCAGTCCCTCCGGGGGTTGGGCTGCTGACACCGGGGAGCTGTTTTTT
cdr3_aa: CASSPSGGWAADTGELFF

v_call: TRBV29-1
clone_size: NA
d_call: TRBD1
j_call: TRBJ1-2
cdr3_nt: TGCAGCGCCGGGGGTGGGACAGGGTACTATGGCTACACCTTC
cdr3_aa: CSAGGGTGYYGYTF

v_call: TRBV30
clone_size: NA
d_call: NA
j_call: TRBJ1-1
cdr3_nt: TGTGCCTGGACGGTGGCGGTGAACACTGAAGCTTTCTTT
cdr3_aa: CAWTVAVNTEAFF

v_call: TRBV7-9
clone_size: NA
d_call: TRBD1
j_call: TRBJ1-1
cdr3_nt: TGTGCCAGCAGCAAAAGGGGGCGAGGCACTGAAGCTTTCTTT
cdr3_aa: CASSKRGRGTEAFF

v_call: TRBV10-2
clone_size: few
d_call: TRBD1
j_call: TRBJ1-5
cdr3_nt: TGCGCCAGCAGTCTGGGGCGGGACAGGGGGCGTCATCAGCCCCAGCATTTT
cdr3_aa: CASSLGRDRGRHQPQHF

v_call: TRBV11-2
clone_size: NA
d_call: NA
j_call: TRBJ2-3
cdr3_nt: TGTGCCAGCAGCCCCTGGGCGGGGAGAGGTGGGGGTGCGACAGATACGCAGTATTTT
cdr3_aa: CASSPWAGRGGGATDTQYF

v_call: TRBV7-6
clone_size: few
d_call: NA
j_call: TRBJ1-1
cdr3_nt: TGTGCCAGCAGCTTAGCGGCCAGGGCGGTCACTGAAGCTTTCTTT
cdr3_aa: CASSLAARAVTEAFF

v_call: TRBV19
clone_size: NA
d_call: TRBD1
j_call: TRBJ1-6
cdr3_nt: TGTGCCAGTAGCGGACAGGGCTATTCACCCCTCCACTTT
cdr3_aa: CASSGQGYSPLHF

v_call: TRBV7-2
clone_size: NA
d_call: NA
j_call: TRBJ2-5
cdr3_nt: TGTGCCAGCAGCTTAGTTAAGGGGGCGGGGGAGACCCAGTACTTC
cdr3_aa: CASSLVKGAGETQYF

v_call: TRBV19
clone_size: NA
d_call: TRBD1
j_call: TRBJ1-2
cdr3_nt: TGTGCCAGTAGTCTCCGGCCCGGACAGGGGAACTATGGCTACACCTTC
cdr3_aa: CASSLRPGQGNYGYTF

v_call: TRBV27
clone_size: NA
d_call: NA
j_call: TRBJ2-5
cdr3_nt: TGTGCCTCCAAGGGGCGGGAACAAGAGACCCAGTACTTC
cdr3_aa: CASKGREQETQYF

v_call: TRBV5-8
clone_size: NA
d_call: NA
j_call: TRBJ1-5
cdr3_nt: TGTGCCAGCAGCTTTGGGCAGAGCAATCAGCCCCAGCATTTT
cdr3_aa: CASSFGQSNQPQHF

v_call: TRBV5-1
clone_size: NA
d_call: TRBD1
j_call: TRBJ1-1
cdr3_nt: TGCGCCAGCAGCTTCCAGGGGGCGCGAGACACTGAAGCTTTCTTT
cdr3_aa: CASSFQGARDTEAFF

v_call: TRBV5-6
clone_size: NA
d_call: NA
j_call: TRBJ1-5
cdr3_nt: TGTGCCAGCAGCTCACTCCCATCCCCAGGTAGCAATCAGCCCCAGCATTTT
cdr3_aa: CASSSLPSPGSNQPQHF

v_call: TRBV6-5
clone_size: NA
d_call: NA
j_call: TRBJ1-1
cdr3_nt: TGTGCCAGCAGTTACTCCAGCACTGAAGCTTTCTTT
cdr3_aa: CASSYSSTEAFF

v_call: TRBV28
clone_size: once
d_call: TRBD1
j_call: TRBJ1-1
cdr3_nt: TGTGCCAGCAGTTTAGGGACAGTGTCTGAAGCTTTCTTT
cdr3_aa: CASSLGTVSEAFF

v_call: TRBV19
clone_size: NA
d_call: NA
j_call: TRBJ2-2
cdr3_nt: TGTGCCAGCAACGGGAACACCGGGGAGCTGTTTTTT
cdr3_aa: CASNGNTGELFF

v_call: TRBV6-1
clone_size: NA
d_call: NA
j_call: TRBJ1-1
cdr3_nt: TGTGCCACTGGGAGGGACACTGAAGCTTTCTTT
cdr3_aa: CATGRDTEAFF

v_call: TRBV27
clone_size: NA
d_call: TRBD2
j_call: TRBJ2-7
cdr3_nt: TGTGCCAGCACTCCGGGCGGACTAGCGGGAGGGCCGGTGTACGAGCAGTACTTC
cdr3_aa: CASTPGGLAGGPVYEQYF

v_call: TRBV19
clone_size: NA
d_call: NA
j_call: TRBJ1-2
cdr3_nt: TGTGCCAGTAGTCTCCTGCCGGGACGGGGGAACTATGGCTACACCTTC
cdr3_aa: CASSLLPGRGNYGYTF

v_call: TRBV30
clone_size: NA
d_call: TRBD1
j_call: TRBJ1-4
cdr3_nt: TGTGCCTGGGCAGACAGGGTTGAAAAACTGTTTTTT
cdr3_aa: CAWADRVEKLFF

v_call: TRBV25-1
clone_size: NA
d_call: NA
j_call: TRBJ2-5
cdr3_nt: TGTGCCAGCAGTGAACGAAGGGGCGAGGAGACCCAGTACTTC
cdr3_aa: CASSERRGEETQYF

v_call: TRBV5-4
clone_size: NA
d_call: TRBD2
j_call: TRBJ2-3
cdr3_nt: TGTGCCAGCAGCTTGCCTCTAGCGGGAAACACAGATACGCAGTATTTT
cdr3_aa: CASSLPLAGNTDTQYF

v_call: TRBV6-6
clone_size: NA
d_call: NA
j_call: TRBJ1-6
cdr3_nt: TGTGCCAGCAATATCGGGGCCTATAATTCACCCCTCCACTTT
cdr3_aa: CASNIGAYNSPLHF

v_call: TRBV28
clone_size: NA
d_call: NA
j_call: TRBJ1-5
cdr3_nt: TGTGCCAGCAGTCTCAGGGATAGTCAGCCCCAGCATTTT
cdr3_aa: CASSLRDSQPQHF

v_call: TRBV6-6
clone_size: NA
d_call: NA
j_call: TRBJ2-3
cdr3_nt: TGTGCCAGCAGTTTCCTGGGAGGCACAGATACGCAGTATTTT
cdr3_aa: CASSFLGGTDTQYF

v_call: TRBV19
clone_size: once
d_call: NA
j_call: TRBJ1-2
cdr3_nt: TGTGCCAGTTCACCCGCCGGGACAAATTATGGCTACACCTTC
cdr3_aa: CASSPAGTNYGYTF

v_call: TRBV7-2
clone_size: NA
d_call: TRBD2
j_call: TRBJ2-1
cdr3_nt: TGTGCCAGCAGCTTGGCCCCTAGCGGGGGGTTGAATGAGCAGTTCTTC
cdr3_aa: CASSLAPSGGLNEQFF

v_call: TRBV6-4
clone_size: NA
d_call: TRBD2
j_call: TRBJ2-1
cdr3_nt: TGTGCCAGCAGTGATCGCTTGACTAGCGGCTCCTTCGGGAATGAGCAGTTCTTC
cdr3_aa: CASSDRLTSGSFGNEQFF

v_call: TRBV7-2
clone_size: NA
d_call: NA
j_call: TRBJ1-1
cdr3_nt: TGTGCCAGCTCAATGTTGGGGGGAACTGAAGCTTTCTTT
cdr3_aa: CASSMLGGTEAFF

v_call: TRBV18
clone_size: NA
d_call: TRBD2
j_call: TRBJ2-1
cdr3_nt: TGTGCCAGCTCACCTGGGGGGGAGTTGGGTGAGCAGTTCTTC
cdr3_aa: CASSPGGELGEQFF

v_call: TRBV6-4
clone_size: NA
d_call: NA
j_call: TRBJ2-7
cdr3_nt: TGTGCCAGCAGTCGGGGGGGGACAGGGAGCCTCTACGAGCAGTACTTC
cdr3_aa: CASSRGGTGSLYEQYF

v_call: TRBV10-2
clone_size: NA
d_call: TRBD2
j_call: TRBJ2-4
cdr3_nt: TGCGCCAGCGGGGGGGAATTCGGAGACATTCAGTACTTC
cdr3_aa: CASGGEFGDIQYF

v_call: TRBV7-8
clone_size: NA
d_call: TRBD1
j_call: TRBJ1-6
cdr3_nt: TGTGCCAGCAGCGCCCGGGACAGGAATTCACCCCTCCACTTT
cdr3_aa: CASSARDRNSPLHF

v_call: TRBV9
clone_size: NA
d_call: TRBD1
j_call: TRBJ1-1
cdr3_nt: TGTGCCAGCAGCGCCACAATCGACAGGGGCGCTGAAGCTTTCTTT
cdr3_aa: CASSATIDRGAEAFF

v_call: TRBV7-9
clone_size: NA
d_call: TRBD2
j_call: TRBJ2-3
cdr3_nt: TGTGCCAGCAGCTTCCCTGGGACTAGCGGCACAGATACGCAGTATTTT
cdr3_aa: CASSFPGTSGTDTQYF

v_call: TRBV19
clone_size: NA
d_call: NA
j_call: TRBJ1-2
cdr3_nt: TGTGCCAGTAGCCCGAACTTTAACGCGAGGGGCTACACCTTC
cdr3_aa: CASSPNFNARGYTF

v_call: TRBV28
clone_size: NA
d_call: NA
j_call: TRBJ1-5
cdr3_nt: TGTGCCAGCAGTAAAGGGGCTCCAGGGAGCAATCAGCCCCAGCATTTT
cdr3_aa: CASSKGAPGSNQPQHF

v_call: TRBV2
clone_size: NA
d_call: TRBD2
j_call: TRBJ2-7
cdr3_nt: TGTGCCAGCAGTTGGGGACTAGCGGGAGGACGGGAGCAGTACTTC
cdr3_aa: CASSWGLAGGREQYF

v_call: TRBV27
clone_size: NA
d_call: NA
j_call: TRBJ2-2
cdr3_nt: TGTGCCAGCAGCTATGTACTAGGGATGAACACCGGGGAGCTGTTTTTT
cdr3_aa: CASSYVLGMNTGELFF